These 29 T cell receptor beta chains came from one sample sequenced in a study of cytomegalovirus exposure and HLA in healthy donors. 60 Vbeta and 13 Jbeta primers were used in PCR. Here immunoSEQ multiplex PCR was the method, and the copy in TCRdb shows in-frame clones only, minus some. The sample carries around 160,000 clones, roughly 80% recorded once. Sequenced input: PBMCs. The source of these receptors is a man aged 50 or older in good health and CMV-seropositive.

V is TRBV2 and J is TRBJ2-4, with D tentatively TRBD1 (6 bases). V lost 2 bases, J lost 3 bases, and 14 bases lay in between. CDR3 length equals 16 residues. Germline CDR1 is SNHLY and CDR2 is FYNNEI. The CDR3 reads CASSEKAEGVKNIQYF. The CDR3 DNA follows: TGTGCCAGCAGTGAAAAGGCCGAGGGGGTCAAAAACATTCAGTACTTC.

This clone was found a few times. The CDR3 nucleotides read TGTGCCAGCAGCTTAGATCACTTGGAGGCTGAGCAGTTCTTC. It yields the protein CASSLDHLEAEQFF. The chain joins TRBV11-3 to TRBJ2-1; D may be TRBD2 (5 bases). Deletions cut 0 bases from V and 9 bases from J, with 12 bases between. CDR3 length: 14 residues. Germline V gene lookup returns CDR1 SGHNT and CDR2 YENEEA. Full variable domain (missing parts from reference TRBV11-3 and TRBJ2-1): EAGVVQSPRYKIIEKKQPVAFWCNPISGHNTLYWYLQNLGQGPELLIRYENEEAVDDSQLPKDRFSAERLKGVDSTLKIQPAELGDSAVYLCASSLDHLEAEQFFGPGTRLTVL.

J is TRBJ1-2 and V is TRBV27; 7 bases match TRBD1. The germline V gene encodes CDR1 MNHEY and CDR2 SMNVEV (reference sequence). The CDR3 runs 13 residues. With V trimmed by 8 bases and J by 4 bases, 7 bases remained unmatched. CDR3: CASGDRVRYGYTF. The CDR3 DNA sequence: TGTGCCAGCGGTGACAGGGTCCGCTATGGCTACACCTTC.

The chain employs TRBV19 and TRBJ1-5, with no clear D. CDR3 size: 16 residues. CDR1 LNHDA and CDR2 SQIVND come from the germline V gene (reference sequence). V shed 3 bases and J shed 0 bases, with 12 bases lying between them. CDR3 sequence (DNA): TGTGCCAGTAGTATTGTGGCACCTTATAGCAATCAGCCCCAGCATTTT. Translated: CASSIVAPYSNQPQHF.

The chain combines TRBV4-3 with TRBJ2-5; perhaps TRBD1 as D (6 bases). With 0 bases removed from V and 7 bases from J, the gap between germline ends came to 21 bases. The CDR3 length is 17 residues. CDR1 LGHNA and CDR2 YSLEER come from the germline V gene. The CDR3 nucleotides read TGCGCCAGCAGCCAAGAAGGGGGTACCGGACTGGTGGGGACCCAGTACTTC. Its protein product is CASSQEGGTGLVGTQYF.

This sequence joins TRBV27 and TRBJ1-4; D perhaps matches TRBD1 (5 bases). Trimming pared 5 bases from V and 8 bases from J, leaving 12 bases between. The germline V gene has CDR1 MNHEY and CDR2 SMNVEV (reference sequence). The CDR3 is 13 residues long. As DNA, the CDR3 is TGTGCCAGCAGTCCCAGGGCATGGGAAAAACTGTTTTTT. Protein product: CASSPRAWEKLFF.

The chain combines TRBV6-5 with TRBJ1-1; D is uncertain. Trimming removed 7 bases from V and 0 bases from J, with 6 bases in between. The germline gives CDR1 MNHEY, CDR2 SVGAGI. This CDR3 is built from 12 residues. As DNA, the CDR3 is TGTGCCAGCACCCCCATGAACACTGAAGCTTTCTTT. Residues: CASTPMNTEAFF.

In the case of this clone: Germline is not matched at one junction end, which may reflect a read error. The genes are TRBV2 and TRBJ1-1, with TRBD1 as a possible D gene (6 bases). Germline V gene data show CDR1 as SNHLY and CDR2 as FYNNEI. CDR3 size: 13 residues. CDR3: CASSDWGRTEAFF. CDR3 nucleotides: TGCGCCAGCAGTGACTGGGGGCGGACTGAAGCTTTCTTT.

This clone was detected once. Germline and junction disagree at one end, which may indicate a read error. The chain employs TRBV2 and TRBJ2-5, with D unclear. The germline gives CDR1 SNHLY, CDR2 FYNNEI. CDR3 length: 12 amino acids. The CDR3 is CASSAPEVNRDF. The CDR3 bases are TGTGCCAGCAGCGCCCCTGAAGTAAACCGGGACTTC.

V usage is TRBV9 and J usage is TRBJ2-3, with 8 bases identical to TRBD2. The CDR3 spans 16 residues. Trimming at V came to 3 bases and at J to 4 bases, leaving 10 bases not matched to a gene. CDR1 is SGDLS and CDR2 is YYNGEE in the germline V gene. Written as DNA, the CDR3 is TGTGCCAGCAGCGCGGGAACTAGCGGACGAGCAGATACGCAGTATTTT. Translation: CASSAGTSGRADTQYF. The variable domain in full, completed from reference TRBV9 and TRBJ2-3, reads DSGVTQTPKHLITATGQRVTLRCSPRSGDLSVYWYQQSLDQGLQFLIQYYNGEERAKGNILERFSAQQFPDLHSELNLSSLELGDSALYFCASSAGTSGRADTQYFGPGTRLTVL.

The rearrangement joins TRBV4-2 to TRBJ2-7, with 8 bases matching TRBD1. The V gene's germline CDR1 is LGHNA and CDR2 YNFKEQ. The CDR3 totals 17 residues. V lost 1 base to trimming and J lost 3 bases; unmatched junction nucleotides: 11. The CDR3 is CASSQGRPGGRNYEQYF. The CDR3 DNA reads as TGTGCCAGCAGCCAAGGGCGTCCAGGGGGCCGGAACTACGAGCAGTACTTC.

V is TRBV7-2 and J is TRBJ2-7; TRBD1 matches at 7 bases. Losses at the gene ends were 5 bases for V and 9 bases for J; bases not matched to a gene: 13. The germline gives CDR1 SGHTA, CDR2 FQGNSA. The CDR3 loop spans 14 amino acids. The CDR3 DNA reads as TGTGCCAGCAGCAAGCAGCATGACAGGGCTCGGCAGTACTTC. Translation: CASSKQHDRARQYF.

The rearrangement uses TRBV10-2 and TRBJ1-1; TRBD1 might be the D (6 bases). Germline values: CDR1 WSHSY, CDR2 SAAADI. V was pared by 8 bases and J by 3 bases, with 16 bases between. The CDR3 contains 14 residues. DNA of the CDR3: TGCGCCAGCGGATACAGGGTACCGTACACTGAAGCTTTCTTT. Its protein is CASGYRVPYTEAFF.

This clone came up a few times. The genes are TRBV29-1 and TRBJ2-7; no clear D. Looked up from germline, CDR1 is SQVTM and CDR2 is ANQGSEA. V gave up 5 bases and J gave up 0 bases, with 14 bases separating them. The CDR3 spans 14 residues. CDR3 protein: CSVTTPRSSYEQYF. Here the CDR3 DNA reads TGCAGCGTTACCACGCCAAGGAGCTCCTACGAGCAGTACTTC.

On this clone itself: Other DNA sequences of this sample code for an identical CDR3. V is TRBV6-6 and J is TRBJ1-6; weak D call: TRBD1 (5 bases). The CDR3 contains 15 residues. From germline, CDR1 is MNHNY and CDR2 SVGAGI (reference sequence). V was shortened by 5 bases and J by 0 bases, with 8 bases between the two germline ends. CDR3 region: CASSDRGSYNSPLHF. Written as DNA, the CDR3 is TGTGCCAGCAGTGACAGAGGCTCCTATAATTCACCCCTCCACTTT.

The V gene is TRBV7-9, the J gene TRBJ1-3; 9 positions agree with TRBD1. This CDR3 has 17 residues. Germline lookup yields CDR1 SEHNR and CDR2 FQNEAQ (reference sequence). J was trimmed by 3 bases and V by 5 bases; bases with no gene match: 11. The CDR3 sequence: CASSPYGGQGLGNTIYF. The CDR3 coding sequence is TGTGCCAGCAGCCCTTACGGGGGACAGGGACTTGGAAACACCATATATTTT.

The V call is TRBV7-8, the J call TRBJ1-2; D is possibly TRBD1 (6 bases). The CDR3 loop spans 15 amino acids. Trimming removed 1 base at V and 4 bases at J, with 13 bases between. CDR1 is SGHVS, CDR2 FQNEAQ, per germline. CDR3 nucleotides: TGTGCCAGCAGCTTAGAGAGGACAGTACTCTATGGCTACACCTTC. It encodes CASSLERTVLYGYTF.

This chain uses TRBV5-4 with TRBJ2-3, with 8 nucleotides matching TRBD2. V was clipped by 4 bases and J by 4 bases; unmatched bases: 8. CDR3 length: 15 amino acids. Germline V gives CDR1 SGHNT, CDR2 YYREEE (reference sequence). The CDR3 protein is CASSIPGLGSDTQYF. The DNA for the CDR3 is TGTGCCAGCAGCATCCCGGGACTAGGATCAGATACGCAGTATTTT.

CDR3 protein: CASSPPDSYNEQFF. The CDR3 region has the DNA TGTGCCAGCAGCCCTCCCGACAGCTACAATGAGCAGTTCTTC. The rearrangement joins TRBV6-5 to TRBJ2-1; D might be TRBD1 (5 bases). CDR3 size: 14 residues. Trimming cost V 6 bases and J 3 bases, with 12 bases left between them. Germline V gene lookup returns CDR1 MNHEY and CDR2 SVGAGI.

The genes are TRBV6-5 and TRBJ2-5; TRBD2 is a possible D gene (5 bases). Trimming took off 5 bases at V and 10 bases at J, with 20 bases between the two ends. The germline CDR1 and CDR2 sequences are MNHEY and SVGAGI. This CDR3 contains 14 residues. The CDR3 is CASSRTRSLLDQYF. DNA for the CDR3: TGTGCCAGCAGTCGCACTAGATCCCTGTTAGACCAGTACTTC.

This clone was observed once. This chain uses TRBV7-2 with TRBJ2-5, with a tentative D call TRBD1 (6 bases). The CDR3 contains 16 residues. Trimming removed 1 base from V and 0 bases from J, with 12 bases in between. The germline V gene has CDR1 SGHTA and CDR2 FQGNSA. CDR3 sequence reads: CASSLVGQSYQETQYF. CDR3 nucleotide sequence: TGTGCCAGCAGCTTAGTGGGACAATCGTACCAAGAGACCCAGTACTTC.

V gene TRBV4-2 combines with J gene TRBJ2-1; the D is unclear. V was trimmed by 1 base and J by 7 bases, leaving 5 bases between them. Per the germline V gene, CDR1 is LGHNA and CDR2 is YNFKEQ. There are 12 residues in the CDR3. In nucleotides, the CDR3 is TGTGCCAGCAGCCAAGGAGATAATGAGCAGTTCTTC. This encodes CASSQGDNEQFF.

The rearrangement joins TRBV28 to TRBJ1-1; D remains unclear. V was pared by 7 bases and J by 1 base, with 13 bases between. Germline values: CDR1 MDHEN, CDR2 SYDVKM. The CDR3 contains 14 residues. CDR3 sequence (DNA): TGTGCCAGCACCCTCGGGGTATCGAACACTGAAGCTTTCTTT. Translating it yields CASTLGVSNTEAFF.

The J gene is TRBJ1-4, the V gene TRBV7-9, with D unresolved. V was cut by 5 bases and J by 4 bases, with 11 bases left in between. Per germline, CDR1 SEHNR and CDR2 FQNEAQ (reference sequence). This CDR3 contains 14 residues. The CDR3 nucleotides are TGTGCCAGCAGCCCATCCGGGGATAATGAAAAACTGTTTTTT. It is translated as CASSPSGDNEKLFF.

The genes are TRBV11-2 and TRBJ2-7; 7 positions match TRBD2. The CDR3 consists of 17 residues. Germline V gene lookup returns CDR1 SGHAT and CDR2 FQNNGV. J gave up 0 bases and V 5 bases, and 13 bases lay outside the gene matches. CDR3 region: CASSTLRRLALSYEQYF. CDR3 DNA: TGTGCCAGCAGCACTCTACGTCGACTAGCCCTCTCCTACGAGCAGTACTTC.

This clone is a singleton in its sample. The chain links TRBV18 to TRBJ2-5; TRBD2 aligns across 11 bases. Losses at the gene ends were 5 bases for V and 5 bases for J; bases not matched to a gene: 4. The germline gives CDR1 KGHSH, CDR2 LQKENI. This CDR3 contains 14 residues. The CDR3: CASSSLAGAETQYF. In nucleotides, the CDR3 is TGTGCCAGCTCATCACTAGCGGGAGCTGAGACCCAGTACTTC.

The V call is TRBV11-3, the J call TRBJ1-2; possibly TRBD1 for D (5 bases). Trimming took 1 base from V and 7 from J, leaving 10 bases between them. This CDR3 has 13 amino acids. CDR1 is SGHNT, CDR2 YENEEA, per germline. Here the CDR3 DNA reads TGTGCCAGCAGCTTAGCGTCAGGGATTGGCTACACCTTC. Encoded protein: CASSLASGIGYTF.

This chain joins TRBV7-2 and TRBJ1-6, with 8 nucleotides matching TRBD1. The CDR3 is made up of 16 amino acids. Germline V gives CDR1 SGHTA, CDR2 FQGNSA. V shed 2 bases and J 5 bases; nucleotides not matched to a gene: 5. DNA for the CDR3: TGTGCCAGCAGCTTACAGGGGGCGCTCAATAATTCACCCCTCCACTTT. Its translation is CASSLQGALNNSPLHF.

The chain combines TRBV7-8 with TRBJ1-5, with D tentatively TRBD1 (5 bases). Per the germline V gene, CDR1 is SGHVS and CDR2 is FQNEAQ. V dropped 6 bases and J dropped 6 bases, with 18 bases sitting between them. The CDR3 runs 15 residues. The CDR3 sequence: CASSPRGGAGQPQHF. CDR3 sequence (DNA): TGTGCCAGCAGTCCCCGGGGGGGTGCGGGTCAGCCCCAGCATTTT.